One sample yielded the 5 T cell receptor beta chains listed below, sequenced in a study of blood T cell repertoires in COVID-19. TCRdb's table, derived via immunoSEQ multiplex PCR, lists solely in-frame clones and lacks some. The data hold hundreds of thousands of clones, with approximately 84% observed a single time. What was sequenced was peripheral blood. These receptor sequences come from an elderly woman with acute or convalescent COVID-19.

Here the CDR3 reads CSVEDRLAGEAETQYF. CDR3 DNA: TGCAGCGTTGAAGATCGGTTAGCGGGAGAGGCAGAGACCCAGTACTTC. This rearrangement joins TRBV29-1 to TRBJ2-5; TRBD2 agrees at 9 bases. Germline V gives CDR1 SQVTM, CDR2 ANQGSEA. V shed 0 bases, J shed 4 bases, and the junction held 9 bases outside the gene matches. CDR3 length: 16 residues. Looking up the rest from reference TRBV29-1 and TRBJ2-5 gives the full variable domain: SAVISQKPSRDICQRGTSLTIQCQVDSQVTMMFWYRQQPGQSLTLIATANQGSEATYESGFVIDKFPISRPNLTFSTLTVSNMSPEDSSIYLCSVEDRLAGEAETQYFGPGTRLLVL.

This clone showed up just a few times. The gene calls are TRBV6-5 and TRBJ1-2; 7 nucleotides line up with TRBD1. Trimming at V came to 4 bases and at J to 3 bases, leaving 2 bases not matched to a gene. CDR3 size: 13 residues. CDR1 MNHEY and CDR2 SVGAGI come from the germline V gene. The CDR3 sequence: CASSSQGYYGYTF. The CDR3 DNA reads as TGTGCCAGCAGTTCACAGGGGTACTATGGCTACACCTTC.

The CDR3 protein is CASSRQSSYNEQFF. CDR3 nucleotide sequence: TGTGCCAGCAGCAGACAGAGCTCCTACAATGAGCAGTTCTTC. This chain uses TRBV2 with TRBJ2-1, with a weak D call TRBD1 (5 bases). Trimming shortened V by 6 bases and J by 0 bases, and 9 bases separated the two germline ends. The germline gives CDR1 SNHLY, CDR2 FYNNEI. The CDR3 has 14 residues.

The V call is TRBV28, the J call TRBJ2-7, with 8 bases identical to TRBD2. Germline V gives CDR1 MDHEN, CDR2 SYDVKM. The CDR3 is 14 residues long. With V trimmed by 8 bases and J by 2 bases, 8 bases remained unmatched. CDR3: CASHRSSGAYEQYF. CDR3 DNA: TGTGCCAGCCATCGAAGTAGCGGGGCCTACGAGCAGTACTTC.

V is TRBV29-1 and J is TRBJ1-2; D gene unclear. CDR1 and CDR2 from the germline V gene are SQVTM and ANQGSEA. Trimming took off 7 bases at V and 3 bases at J, with 15 bases between the two ends. This CDR3 region has 13 residues. CDR3 DNA sequence: TGCAGCGCATACAGAACAGAAGACTATGGCTACACCTTC. Residues: CSAYRTEDYGYTF.